A single sample gave rise to the 12 T cell receptor beta chains below, sequenced in a study of CD8 T cells in ankylosing spondylitis. TCRdb used MiXCR to reprocess the 5' RACE reads, holding one entry per CDR3 protein. The profile covers a few hundred thousand distinct CDR3 sequences, with roughly 18% appearing a single time and around 32% taken by the ten largest. Sequenced input: blood, either unsorted or a sorted T cell fraction (not recorded which). Receptor source: a male donor with ankylosing spondylitis or in good health (not recorded which).

This clonotype has just a few counts. The genes are TRBV4-1 and TRBJ2-1; 9 nucleotides align to TRBD2. CDR3 length: 17 amino acids. The V and J ends lost 4 bases and 3 bases, in that order; junction bases with no gene match: 10. The germline gives CDR1 MGHRA, CDR2 YSYEKL. CDR3 coding DNA: TGCGCCAGCAGCCCAGGAATAGCGGGAGTCCACTACAATGAGCAGTTCTTC. It yields the protein CASSPGIAGVHYNEQFF.

This clonotype was recorded many times. This chain links TRBV29-1 with TRBJ2-7; 8 bases map to TRBD2. V was pared by 6 bases and J by 7 bases, with 11 bases of the junction left unmatched. The CDR3 runs 13 residues. Germline V CDR1 and CDR2: SQVTM, ANQGSEA. For the CDR3, the DNA is TGCAGCGTCGTTCTGAGCGGGAGTTTAGAGCAGTACTTC. Residues: CSVVLSGSLEQYF.

The J gene is TRBJ2-7, the V gene TRBV7-9, with unresolved D. The germline V and J ends were trimmed by 2 bases and 0 bases, with 11 bases remaining between them. The CDR3 is made up of 15 amino acids. Germline CDR1 reads SEHNR; CDR2 reads FQNEAQ (reference sequence). CDR3 residues: CASSLNGISSYEQYF. The CDR3 DNA sequence: TGTGCCAGCAGCTTAAATGGTATTAGCTCCTACGAGCAGTACTTC.

This clonotype was seen a few times. This sequence joins TRBV10-3 and TRBJ2-7; D call uncertain. CDR3 length: 13 amino acids. Germline-derived CDR1 and CDR2 are ENHRY and SYGVKD. With 2 bases removed from V and 6 bases from J, the gap between germline ends came to 11 bases. CDR3 sequence reads: CAISEVEGAEQYF. In DNA form, the CDR3 reads TGTGCCATCAGTGAGGTAGAAGGTGCCGAGCAGTACTTC.

At least ten counts were recorded for this clonotype. The gene calls are TRBV29-1 and TRBJ2-7, with D perhaps TRBD1 (5 bases). This CDR3 has 13 amino acids. From germline, CDR1 is SQVTM and CDR2 ANQGSEA. V gave up 6 bases and J gave up 4 bases, with 16 bases separating them. The CDR3: CSVLPLGVYEQYF. The CDR3 DNA is TGCAGCGTCCTCCCGTTAGGGGTTTACGAGCAGTACTTC.

This clonotype occurred a few times. The chain links TRBV4-3 to TRBJ2-2, with 9 bases lining up with TRBD2. Trimming at V came to 5 bases and at J to 3 bases, leaving 7 bases not matched to a gene. Germline V CDR1 and CDR2: LGHNA, YSLEER. The CDR3 sequence is 16 residues long. DNA of the CDR3: TGCGCCAGCAGCGGGGCGGGAGGGCTCGACACCGGGGAGCTGTTTTTT. Translated, it gives CASSGAGGLDTGELFF.

The V call is TRBV12-3 or TRBV12-4, the J call TRBJ2-5; D not certain. With 5 bases removed from V and 2 bases from J, the gap between germline ends came to 9 bases. CDR3 size: 13 residues. The DNA for the CDR3 is TGTGCCAGCAGTACCCGTCCACAAGAGACCCAGTACTTC. This translates into CASSTRPQETQYF.

This clonotype was seen a handful of times. V gene TRBV7-2 combines with J gene TRBJ2-4; 12 bases are a match to TRBD2. This CDR3 spans 15 amino acids. J gave up 5 bases and V 5 bases, and 4 bases lay outside the gene matches. Germline lookup yields CDR1 SGHTA and CDR2 FQGNSA. The CDR3 sequence is CASSALAGGENIQYF. The DNA for the CDR3 is TGTGCCAGCAGCGCCCTAGCGGGAGGGGAAAACATTCAGTACTTC.

V is TRBV20-1 and J is TRBJ2-3; D perhaps matches TRBD2 (5 bases). The CDR3 is made up of 14 amino acids. Trimming removed 0 bases from V and 1 base from J, with 8 bases in between. Germline CDR1 reads DFQATT; CDR2 reads SNEGSKA (reference sequence). CDR3 in DNA: TGCAGTGCTAGAGATTTGCGGGGCACAGATACGCAGTATTTT. Translated, it gives CSARDLRGTDTQYF.

This clonotype was seen many times. The J gene is TRBJ2-1, the V gene TRBV12-3 or TRBV12-4; 8 bases match TRBD1. J was trimmed by 4 bases and V by 5 bases; bases with no gene match: 4. The CDR3 length is 14 residues. CDR3 DNA sequence: TGTGCCAGCAGTCACGGGACAGGATACAATGAGCAGTTCTTC. This translates into CASSHGTGYNEQFF.

This clonotype appeared once. The rearrangement joins TRBV7-9 to TRBJ1-4, with 11 positions matching TRBD1. Per germline, CDR1 SEHNR and CDR2 FQNEAQ (reference sequence). J gave up 3 bases and V 1 base, and 1 base lay outside the gene matches. The CDR3 sequence is 16 residues long. The CDR3 is CASSLGGQGANEKLFF. CDR3 DNA: TGTGCCAGCAGCTTAGGGGGACAGGGGGCTAATGAAAAACTGTTTTTT.

This clonotype was counted between two and nine times. The gene calls are TRBV7-9 and TRBJ2-5, with D possibly TRBD2 on 6 matching bases. V gave up 11 bases and J gave up 2 bases, with 15 bases separating them. The CDR3 length is 13 residues. Germline V gene sequence: CDR1 SEHNR, CDR2 FQNEAQ (reference sequence). The CDR3 loop is CAAGAGNQETQYF. The CDR3 nucleotides read TGTGCCGCCGGGGCGGGGAATCAAGAGACCCAGTACTTC.